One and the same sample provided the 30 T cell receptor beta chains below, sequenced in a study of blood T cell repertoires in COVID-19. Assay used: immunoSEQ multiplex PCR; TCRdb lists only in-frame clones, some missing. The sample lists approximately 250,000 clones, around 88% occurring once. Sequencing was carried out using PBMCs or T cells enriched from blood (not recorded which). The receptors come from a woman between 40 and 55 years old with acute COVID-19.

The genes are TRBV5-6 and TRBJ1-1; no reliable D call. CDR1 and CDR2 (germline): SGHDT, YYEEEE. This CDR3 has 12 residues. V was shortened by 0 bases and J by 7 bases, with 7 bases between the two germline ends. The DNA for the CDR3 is TGTGCCAGCAGCTTGGCCACCAGTGAAGCTTTCTTT. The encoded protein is CASSLATSEAFF. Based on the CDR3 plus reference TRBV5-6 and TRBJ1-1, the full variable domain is DAGVTQSPTHLIKTRGQQVTLRCSPKSGHDTVSWYQQALGQGPQFIFQYYEEEERQRGNFPDRFSGHQFPNYSSELNVNALLLGDSALYLCASSLATSEAFFGQGTRLTVV.

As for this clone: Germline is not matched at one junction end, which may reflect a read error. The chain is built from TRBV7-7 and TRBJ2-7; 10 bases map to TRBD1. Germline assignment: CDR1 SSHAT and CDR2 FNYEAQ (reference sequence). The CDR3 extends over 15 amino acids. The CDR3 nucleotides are TGTGCTAGCAGCTTAGAAGGGACAGGGGCGTACGAGCAGTACTTC. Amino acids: CASSLEGTGAYEQYF.

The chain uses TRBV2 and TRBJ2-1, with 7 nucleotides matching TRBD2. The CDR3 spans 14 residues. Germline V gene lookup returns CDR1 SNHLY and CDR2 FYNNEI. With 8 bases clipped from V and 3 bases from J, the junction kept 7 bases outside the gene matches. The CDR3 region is CASHLGGSYNEQFF. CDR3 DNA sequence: TGTGCCAGCCATTTGGGGGGGAGCTACAATGAGCAGTTCTTC.

CDR3: CASTGPGVSNQPQHF. For the CDR3, the DNA is TGTGCCAGCACCGGACCGGGGGTTAGCAATCAGCCCCAGCATTTT. The gene calls are TRBV28 and TRBJ1-5; a possible D gene is TRBD1 (5 bases). The ends were cut back, 7 bases at V and 0 bases at J, with 13 bases in the middle. Germline values: CDR1 MDHEN, CDR2 SYDVKM. This CDR3 region has 15 residues. Together with reference TRBV28 and TRBJ1-5, the CDR3 gives the full variable domain: DVKVTQSSRYLVKRTGEKVFLECVQDMDHENMFWYRQDPGLGLRLIYFSYDVKMKEKGDIPEGYSVSREKKERFSLILESASTNQTSMYLCASTGPGVSNQPQHFGDGTRLSIL.

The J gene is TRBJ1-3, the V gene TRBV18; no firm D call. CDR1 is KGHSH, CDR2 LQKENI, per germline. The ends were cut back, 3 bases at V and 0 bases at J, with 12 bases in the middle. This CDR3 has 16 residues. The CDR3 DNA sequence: TGTGCCAGCTCACCTCTGACGACAACCTCTGGAAACACCATATATTTT. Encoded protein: CASSPLTTTSGNTIYF.

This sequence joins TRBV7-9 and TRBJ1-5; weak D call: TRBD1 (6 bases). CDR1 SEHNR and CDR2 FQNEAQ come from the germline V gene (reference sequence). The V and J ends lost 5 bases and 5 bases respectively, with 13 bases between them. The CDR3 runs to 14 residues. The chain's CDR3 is CASSQGSADQPQHF. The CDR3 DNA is TGTGCCAGCAGCCAGGGGTCGGCAGATCAGCCCCAGCATTTT.

The CDR3 nucleotides are TGTGCCAGCAGCCCTGGACAGGGGGCAGTAGATACGCAGTATTTT. This codes for CASSPGQGAVDTQYF. This rearrangement joins TRBV28 to TRBJ2-3; 11 nucleotides agree with TRBD1. Germline assignment: CDR1 MDHEN and CDR2 SYDVKM. With V trimmed by 6 bases and J by 5 bases, 7 bases remained unmatched. The CDR3 covers 15 residues.

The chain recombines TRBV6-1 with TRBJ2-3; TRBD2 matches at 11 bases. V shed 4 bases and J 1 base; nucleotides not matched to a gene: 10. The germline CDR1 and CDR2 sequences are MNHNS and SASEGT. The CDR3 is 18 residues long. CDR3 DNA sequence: TGTGCCAGCAGTGTCGGGGTTAGCGGGAGGGCCGGCACAGATACGCAGTATTTT. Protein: CASSVGVSGRAGTDTQYF.

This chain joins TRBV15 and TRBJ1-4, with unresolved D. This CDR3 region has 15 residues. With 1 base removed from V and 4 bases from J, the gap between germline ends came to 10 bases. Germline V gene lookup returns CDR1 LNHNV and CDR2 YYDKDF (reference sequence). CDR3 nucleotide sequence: TGTGCCACCAGCAGAGGCGGGCAGAATAATGAAAAACTGTTTTTT. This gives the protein CATSRGGQNNEKLFF. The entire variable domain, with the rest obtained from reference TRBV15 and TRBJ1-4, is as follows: DAMVIQNPRYQVTQFGKPVTLSCSQTLNHNVMYWYQQKSSQAPKLLFHYYDKDFNNEADTPDNFQSRRPNTSFCFLDIRSPGLGDTAMYLCATSRGGQNNEKLFFGSGTQLSVL.

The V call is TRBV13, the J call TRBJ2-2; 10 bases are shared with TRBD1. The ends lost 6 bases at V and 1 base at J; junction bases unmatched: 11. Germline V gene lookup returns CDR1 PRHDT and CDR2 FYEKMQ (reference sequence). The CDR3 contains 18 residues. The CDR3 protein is CASSFLSRTGGNTGELFF. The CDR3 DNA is TGTGCCAGCAGTTTCCTGAGTCGGACAGGGGGGAACACCGGGGAGCTGTTTTTT.

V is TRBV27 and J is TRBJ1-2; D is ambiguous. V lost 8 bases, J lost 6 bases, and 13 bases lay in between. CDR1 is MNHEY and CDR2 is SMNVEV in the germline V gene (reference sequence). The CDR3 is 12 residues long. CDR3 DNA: TGTGCCAGCTTTAGTCGGGAGAATGGCTACACCTTC. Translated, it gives CASFSRENGYTF.

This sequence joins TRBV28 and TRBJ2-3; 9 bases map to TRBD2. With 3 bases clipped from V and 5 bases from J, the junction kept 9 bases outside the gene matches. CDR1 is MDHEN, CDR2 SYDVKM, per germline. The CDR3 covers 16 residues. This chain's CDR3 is CASSFLAGGNRDTQYF. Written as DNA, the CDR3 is TGTGCCAGCAGTTTTCTCGCGGGAGGGAATCGAGATACGCAGTATTTT.

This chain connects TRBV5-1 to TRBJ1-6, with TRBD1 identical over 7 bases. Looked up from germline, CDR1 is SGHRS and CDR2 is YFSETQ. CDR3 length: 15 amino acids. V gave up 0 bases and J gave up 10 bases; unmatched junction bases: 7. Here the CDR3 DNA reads TGCGCCAGCAGCTTGGGACAGGGAAGTTACTCACCCCTCCACTTT. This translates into CASSLGQGSYSPLHF.

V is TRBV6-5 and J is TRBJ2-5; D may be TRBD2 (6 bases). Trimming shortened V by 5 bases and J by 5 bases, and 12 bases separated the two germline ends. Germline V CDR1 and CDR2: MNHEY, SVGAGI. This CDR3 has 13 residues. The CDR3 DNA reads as TGTGCCAGCAGTCCTCCGGGAGAGGAGACCCAGTACTTC. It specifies CASSPPGEETQYF.

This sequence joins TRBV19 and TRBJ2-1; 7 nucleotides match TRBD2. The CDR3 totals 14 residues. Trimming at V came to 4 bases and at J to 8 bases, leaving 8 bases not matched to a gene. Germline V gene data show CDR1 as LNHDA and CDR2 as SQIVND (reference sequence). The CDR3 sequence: CASSTWTSTHEQFF. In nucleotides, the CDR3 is TGTGCCAGTAGTACCTGGACTAGTACCCATGAGCAGTTCTTC.

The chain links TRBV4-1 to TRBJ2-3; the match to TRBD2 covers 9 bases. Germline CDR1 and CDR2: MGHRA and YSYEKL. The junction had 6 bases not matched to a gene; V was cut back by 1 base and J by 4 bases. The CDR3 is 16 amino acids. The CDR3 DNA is TGCGCCAGCAGCCAAGTTTTAGTAGCGGGAGCAGATACGCAGTATTTT. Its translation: CASSQVLVAGADTQYF.

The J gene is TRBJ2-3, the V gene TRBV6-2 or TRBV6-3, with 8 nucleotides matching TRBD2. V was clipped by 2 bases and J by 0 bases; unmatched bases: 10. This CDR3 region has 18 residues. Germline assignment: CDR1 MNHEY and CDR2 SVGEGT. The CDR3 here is CASSYDTSSGASTDTQYF. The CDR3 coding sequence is TGTGCCAGCAGTTACGACACCAGTAGCGGGGCTAGCACAGATACGCAGTATTTT.

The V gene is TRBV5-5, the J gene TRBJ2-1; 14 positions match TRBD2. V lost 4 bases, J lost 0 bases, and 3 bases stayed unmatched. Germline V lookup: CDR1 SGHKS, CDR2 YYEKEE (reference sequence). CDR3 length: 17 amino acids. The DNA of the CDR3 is TGTGCCAGCAGCGGCGGGACTAGCGGGAGCTCCTACAATGAGCAGTTCTTC. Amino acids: CASSGGTSGSSYNEQFF.

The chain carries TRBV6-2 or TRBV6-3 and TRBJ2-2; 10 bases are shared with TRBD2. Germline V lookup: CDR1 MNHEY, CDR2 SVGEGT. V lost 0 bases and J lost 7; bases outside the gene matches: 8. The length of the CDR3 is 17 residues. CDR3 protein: CASSYSPSGSVIGELFF. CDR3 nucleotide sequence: TGTGCCAGCAGTTACTCCCCTAGCGGGAGCGTAATCGGGGAGCTGTTTTTT.

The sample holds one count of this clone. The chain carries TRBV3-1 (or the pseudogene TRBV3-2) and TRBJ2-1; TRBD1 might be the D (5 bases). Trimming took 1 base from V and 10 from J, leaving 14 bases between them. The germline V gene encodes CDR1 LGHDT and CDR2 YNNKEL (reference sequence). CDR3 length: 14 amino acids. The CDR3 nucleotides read TGTGCCAGCAGCCAAGGCAGGGCTCCTAAGGAGCAGTTCTTC. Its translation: CASSQGRAPKEQFF.

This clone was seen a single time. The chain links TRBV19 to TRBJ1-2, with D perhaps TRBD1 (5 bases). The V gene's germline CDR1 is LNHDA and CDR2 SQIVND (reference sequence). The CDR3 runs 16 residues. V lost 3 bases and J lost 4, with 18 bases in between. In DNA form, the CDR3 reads TGTGCCAGTAGTATCCCCGGGACTCCGAATCCCTATGGCTACACCTTC. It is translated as CASSIPGTPNPYGYTF.

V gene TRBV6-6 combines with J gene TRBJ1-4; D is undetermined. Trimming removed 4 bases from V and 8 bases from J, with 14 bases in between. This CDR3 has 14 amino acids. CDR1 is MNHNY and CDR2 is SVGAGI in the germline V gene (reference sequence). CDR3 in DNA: TGTGCCAGCAGTTTGCGGCTTTCTGAAGAAAAACTGTTTTTT. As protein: CASSLRLSEEKLFF.

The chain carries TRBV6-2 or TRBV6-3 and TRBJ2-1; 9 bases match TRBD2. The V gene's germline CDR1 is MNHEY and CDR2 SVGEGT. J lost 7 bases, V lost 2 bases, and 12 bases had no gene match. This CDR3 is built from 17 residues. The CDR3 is CASSYLLREGRWNEQFF. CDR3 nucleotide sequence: TGTGCCAGCAGTTACCTCTTGCGGGAGGGCCGATGGAATGAGCAGTTCTTC.

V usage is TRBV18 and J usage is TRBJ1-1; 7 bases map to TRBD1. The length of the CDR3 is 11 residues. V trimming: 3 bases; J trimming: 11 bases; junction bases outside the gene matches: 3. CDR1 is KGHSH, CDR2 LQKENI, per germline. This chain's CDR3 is CASSPGTAAFF. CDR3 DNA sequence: TGTGCCAGCTCACCCGGGACAGCGGCTTTCTTT.

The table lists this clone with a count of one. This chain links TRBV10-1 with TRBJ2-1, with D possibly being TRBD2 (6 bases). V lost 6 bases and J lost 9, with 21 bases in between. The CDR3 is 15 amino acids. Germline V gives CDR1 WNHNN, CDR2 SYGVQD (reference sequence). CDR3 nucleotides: TGCGCCAGCAGGCCTGGGCCCTTGGGAGGTGGTGAGCAGTTCTTC. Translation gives CASRPGPLGGGEQFF.

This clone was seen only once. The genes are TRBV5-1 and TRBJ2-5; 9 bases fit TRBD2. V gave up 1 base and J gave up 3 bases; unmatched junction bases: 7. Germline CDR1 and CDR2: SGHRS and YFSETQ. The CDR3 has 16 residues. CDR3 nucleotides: TGCGCCAGCAGCTTGATGGCTAGCGGGATAGAAGAGACCCAGTACTTC. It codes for CASSLMASGIEETQYF. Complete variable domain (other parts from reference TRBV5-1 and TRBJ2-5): KAGVTQTPRYLIKTRGQQVTLSCSPISGHRSVSWYQQTPGQGLQFLFEYFSETQRNKGNFPGRFSGRQFSNSRSEMNVSTLELGDSALYLCASSLMASGIEETQYFGPGTRLLVL.

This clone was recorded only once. The CDR3 loop reads CASGLILRQGYTEAFF. In nucleotides, the CDR3 is TGTGCTAGTGGTTTGATTCTCAGACAGGGATACACTGAAGCTTTCTTT. The chain employs TRBV12-5 and TRBJ1-1; 7 bases match TRBD1. CDR1 and CDR2 from the germline V gene are LGHNT and FRNRAP. CDR3 length: 16 amino acids. V lost 2 bases and J lost 3; bases outside the gene matches: 9. Complete variable domain (other parts from reference TRBV12-5 and TRBJ1-1): DARVTQTPRHKVTEMGQEVTMRCQPILGHNTVFWYRQTMMQGLELLAYFRNRAPLDDSGMPKDRFSAEMPDATLATLKIQPSEPRDSAVYFCASGLILRQGYTEAFFGQGTRLTVV.

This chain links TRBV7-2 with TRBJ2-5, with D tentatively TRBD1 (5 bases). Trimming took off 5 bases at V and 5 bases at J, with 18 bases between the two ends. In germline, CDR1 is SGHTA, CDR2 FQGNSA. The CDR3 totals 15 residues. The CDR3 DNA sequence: TGTGCCAGCAGCCCGGACCGTCAGGGAAGCGAGACCCAGTACTTC. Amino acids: CASSPDRQGSETQYF.

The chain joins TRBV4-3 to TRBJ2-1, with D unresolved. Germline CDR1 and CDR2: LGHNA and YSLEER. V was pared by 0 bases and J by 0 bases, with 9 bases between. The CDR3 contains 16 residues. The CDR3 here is CASSQDVAVSYNEQFF. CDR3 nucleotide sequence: TGCGCCAGCAGCCAAGATGTTGCGGTCTCCTACAATGAGCAGTTCTTC.

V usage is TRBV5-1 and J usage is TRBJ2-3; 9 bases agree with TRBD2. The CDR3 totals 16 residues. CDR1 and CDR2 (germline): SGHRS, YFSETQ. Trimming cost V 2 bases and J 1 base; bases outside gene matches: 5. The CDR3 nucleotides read TGCGCCAGCAGCTTCTTAGCGGGAGAGGGCACAGATACGCAGTATTTT. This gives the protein CASSFLAGEGTDTQYF.